This is a list of T cell receptor beta chains from one sample in a study of cytotoxic CD8 clonotypes in ibrutinib-treated CLL. The protocol was immunoSEQ multiplex PCR, while the TCRdb copy is restricted to in-frame clones and leaves out a portion. The table shows around 150,000 clones, with approximately 80% occurring only once. Sequenced here: PBMCs, sampled after 36 months of ibrutinib treatment. These receptors were collected from a human donor with chronic lymphocytic leukemia. CDR3s include the opening cysteine and the closing phenylalanine or tryptophan. Each record gives: D gene, CDR3 length, V gene, CDR3 protein. A D gene is named only where the DNA matches it firmly.

TRBD1 | 15 | TRBV2 | CASSPGQGNYQPQHF
NA | 12 | TRBV6-6 | CASSYVQHEQYF
TRBD1 | 17 | TRBV10-3 | CAISDPRDRGGIDTQYF
NA | 13 | TRBV28 | CASTTQGINEQFF
NA | 13 | TRBV11-2 | CASSRGAQETQYF
NA | 17 | TRBV28 | CASSPSSGLSRSRELFF
NA | 14 | TRBV14 | CASSQLQENTEAFF
NA | 13 | TRBV6-5 | CASRAYSNQPQHF
TRBD2 | 14 | TRBV4-1 | CASATSGSNGEQFF
TRBD1 | 15 | TRBV28 | CASSPRDRGRFEQYF
NA | 13 | TRBV10-1 | CASSVQGADTQYF
NA | 11 | TRBV19 | CASSSTEEQYF
NA | 12 | TRBV30 | CAWSVGGGEQYF
NA | 13 | TRBV2 | CASSLEANQPQHF
NA | 14 | TRBV5-1 | CASSETVAGEKLFF
NA | 15 | TRBV5-1 | CASSPQDSRTDTQYF
NA | 14 | TRBV7-8 | CASSSRTENTEAFF
TRBD1 | 14 | TRBV10-3 | CAISRDRRYGELFF
TRBD1 | 11 | TRBV7-9 | CASSPGQDKFF
TRBD2 | 16 | TRBV14 | CASSQTLAGGPDTQYF
NA | 15 | TRBV7-9 | CASSLRATLRGTQYF
NA | 16 | TRBV5-1 | CASSPGVSAHTDTQYF
NA | 13 | TRBV6-5 | CASKPNGGTEAFF
TRBD1 | 14 | TRBV2 | CASTRDRGRDGYTF
NA | 13 | TRBV7-9 | CASSFYSTGELFF
NA | 13 | TRBV5-1 | CASSAGHGGGQFF
TRBD1 | 15 | TRBV30 | CAWRQTGAGNTEAFF
NA | 11 | TRBV6-1 | CASRWVGWKFF
NA | 14 | TRBV7-7 | CASSPVGRTDTQYF
NA | 16 | TRBV10-1 | CASSGPGGRVGNEQFF
NA | 11 | TRBV20-1 | CSARNNPEAFF
NA | 14 | TRBV9 | CASSHMGPLGGYTF
NA | 12 | TRBV5-1 | CASSSDSSGYTF
NA | 15 | TRBV19 | CASTFRGRGTDTQYF
TRBD1 | 14 | TRBV29-1 | CSVEGLTGSYEQYF
TRBD1 | 17 | TRBV25-1 | CASSDTHPGTGLSPLHF
TRBD1 | 18 | TRBV5-5 | CASSLAFIRGQGDYEQYF
NA | 14 | TRBV5-1 | CASSLRVFGNEQFF
NA | 12 | TRBV13 | CASSSGRGTQYF
TRBD2 | 15 | TRBV5-1 | CASSLERGGSNEQFF